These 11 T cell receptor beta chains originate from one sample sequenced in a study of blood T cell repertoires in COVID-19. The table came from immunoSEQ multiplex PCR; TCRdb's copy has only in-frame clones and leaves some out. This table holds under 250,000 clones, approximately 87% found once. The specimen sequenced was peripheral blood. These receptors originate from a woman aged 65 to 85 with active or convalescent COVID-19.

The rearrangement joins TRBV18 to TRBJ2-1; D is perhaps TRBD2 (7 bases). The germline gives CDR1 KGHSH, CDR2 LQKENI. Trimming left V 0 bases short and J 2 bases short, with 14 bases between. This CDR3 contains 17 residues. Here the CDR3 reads CASSPPGGAPAYNEQFF. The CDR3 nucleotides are TGTGCCAGCTCACCACCGGGGGGGGCCCCCGCCTACAATGAGCAGTTCTTC. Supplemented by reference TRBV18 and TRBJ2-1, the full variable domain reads NAGVMQNPRHLVRRRGQEARLRCSPMKGHSHVYWYRQLPEEGLKFMVYLQKENIIDESGMPKERFSAEFPKEGPSILRIQQVVRGDSAAYFCASSPPGGAPAYNEQFFGPGTRLTVL.

CDR3: CASSSLSGGLVDAFF. The CDR3 DNA reads as TGTGCCAGCAGCTCACTGTCGGGGGGGCTGGTTGACGCGTTCTTC. The chain has TRBV7-9 and TRBJ2-1; 8 bases are a match to TRBD2. This CDR3 has 15 amino acids. Trimming removed 4 bases from V and 15 bases from J; junction bases left unmatched: 17. The V gene's germline CDR1 is SEHNR and CDR2 FQNEAQ (reference sequence).

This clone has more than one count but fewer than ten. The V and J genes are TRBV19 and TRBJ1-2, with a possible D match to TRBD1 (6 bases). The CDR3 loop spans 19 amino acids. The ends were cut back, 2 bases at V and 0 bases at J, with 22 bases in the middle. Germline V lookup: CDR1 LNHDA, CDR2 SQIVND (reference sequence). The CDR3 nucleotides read TGTGCCAGTAGTATAATAGTGGGGGCTCGGCCCGCTACTAACTATGGCTACACCTTC. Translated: CASSIIVGARPATNYGYTF.

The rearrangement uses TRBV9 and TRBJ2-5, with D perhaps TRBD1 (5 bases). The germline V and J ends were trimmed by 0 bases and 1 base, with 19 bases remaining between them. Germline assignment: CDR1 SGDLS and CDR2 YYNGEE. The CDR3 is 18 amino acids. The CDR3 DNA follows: TGTGCCAGCAGCGTAGCTCCGGGCTCCTCAAGGGGCCAAGAGACCCAGTACTTC. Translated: CASSVAPGSSRGQETQYF.

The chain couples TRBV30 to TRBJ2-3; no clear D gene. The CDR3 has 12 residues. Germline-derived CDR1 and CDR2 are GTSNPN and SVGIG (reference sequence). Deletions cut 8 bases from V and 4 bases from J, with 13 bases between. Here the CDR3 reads CAAAPAADTQYF. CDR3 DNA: TGTGCCGCCGCGCCCGCGGCAGATACGCAGTATTTT.

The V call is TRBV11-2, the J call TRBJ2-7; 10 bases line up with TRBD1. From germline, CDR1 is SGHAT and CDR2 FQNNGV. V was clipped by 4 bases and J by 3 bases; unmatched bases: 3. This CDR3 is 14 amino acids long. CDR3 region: CASSSGTGVYEQYF. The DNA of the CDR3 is TGTGCCAGCAGCTCCGGGACAGGGGTCTACGAGCAGTACTTC.

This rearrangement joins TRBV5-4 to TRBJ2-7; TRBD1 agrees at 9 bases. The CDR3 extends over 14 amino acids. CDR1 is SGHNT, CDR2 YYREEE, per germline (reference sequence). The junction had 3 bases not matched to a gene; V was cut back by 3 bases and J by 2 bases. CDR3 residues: CASSSRTGAYEQYF. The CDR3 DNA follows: TGTGCCAGCAGCTCTAGGACAGGGGCCTACGAGCAGTACTTC.

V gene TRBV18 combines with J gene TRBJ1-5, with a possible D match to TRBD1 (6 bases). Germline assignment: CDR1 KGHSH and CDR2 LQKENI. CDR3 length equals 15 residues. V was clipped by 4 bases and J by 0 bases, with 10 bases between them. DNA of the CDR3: TGTGCCAGCTCACTCGGACAGATTAGCAATCAGCCCCAGCATTTT. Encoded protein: CASSLGQISNQPQHF.

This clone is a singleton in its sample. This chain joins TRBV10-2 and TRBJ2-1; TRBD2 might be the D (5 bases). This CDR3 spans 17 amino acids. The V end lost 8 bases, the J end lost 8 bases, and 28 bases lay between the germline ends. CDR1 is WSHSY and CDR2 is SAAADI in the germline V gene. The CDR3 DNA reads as TGCGCCAGCGCGGGCTCTGAATCGGCGGGCCGGGGAGATGAGCAGTTCTTC. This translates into CASAGSESAGRGDEQFF.

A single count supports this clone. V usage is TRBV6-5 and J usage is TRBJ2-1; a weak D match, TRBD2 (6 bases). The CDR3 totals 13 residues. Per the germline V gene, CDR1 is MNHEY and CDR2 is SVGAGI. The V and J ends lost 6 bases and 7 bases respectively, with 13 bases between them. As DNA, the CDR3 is TGTGCCAGCAGCACCGGGACTCCTAATGAGCAGTTCTTC. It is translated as CASSTGTPNEQFF.

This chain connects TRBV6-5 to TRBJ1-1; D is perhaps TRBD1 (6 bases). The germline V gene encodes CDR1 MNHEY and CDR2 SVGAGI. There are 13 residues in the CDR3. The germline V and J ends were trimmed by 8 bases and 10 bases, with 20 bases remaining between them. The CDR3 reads CASPGQFAVGAFF. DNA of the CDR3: TGTGCCAGCCCGGGACAATTCGCAGTGGGAGCTTTCTTT.